This T cell receptor (beta chain) was identified during a study of early T cells in non-severe SARS-CoV-2 infection. Study-wide background: Chains were unpaired, as sequencing was done on bulk RNA from unsorted whole blood.

The CDR3 runs 16 residues. CDR1 KGHDR and CDR2 SFDVKD come from the germline V gene. Trimming cost V 5 bases and J 2 bases, with 17 bases left between them. Attached unique molecular identifiers marked individual cDNA molecules. TCRdb re-derived calls from the 5' RACE reads in MiXCR, one entry per CDR3 protein. The sample contains about 90,000 distinct CDR3 sequences, roughly 12% of which appear only once. This TCR came from an adult who was a healthcare worker with PCR-confirmed SARS-CoV-2 infection or an uninfected control (not recorded which). The sequenced sample was whole blood, obtained at baseline. This chain links TRBV24-1 with TRBJ2-5; D is perhaps TRBD1 (5 bases). The CDR3 reads CATSAGDSNIQETQYF. Written as DNA, the CDR3 is TGTGCCACCAGTGCGGGCGACAGCAACATTCAAGAGACCCAGTACTTC.